Listed here are 17 T cell receptor beta chains from one sample, sequenced in a study of CD8 T cells in ankylosing spondylitis. General study points: The study identified a TCR beta motif of eight highly homologous variants that appeared characteristic of ankylosing spondylitis blood.

No antigen has been identified for these receptors. Each CDR3 protein is one row after TCRdb ran MiXCR on the 5' RACE reads. The sample consists of about 450,000 distinct CDR3 sequences, more than 25% of them appearing once. Sequencing input: blood, either unsorted or a sorted T cell fraction (not recorded which). These receptors were obtained from a male donor with ankylosing spondylitis.

The chain joins TRBV2 to TRBJ2-3; tentatively, D is TRBD1 (6 bases). Germline values: CDR1 SNHLY, CDR2 FYNNEI. V lost 6 bases and J lost 2, with 15 bases in between. The CDR3 totals 15 residues. Written as DNA, the CDR3 is TGTGCCAGCAGCGCGACAGGAGACTACACAGATACGCAGTATTTT. It translates to CASSATGDYTDTQYF.

J is TRBJ2-2 and V is TRBV15; TRBD1 agrees at 7 bases. CDR1 and CDR2 (germline): LNHNV, YYDKDF (reference sequence). This CDR3 is 14 amino acids long. With 4 bases clipped from V and 6 bases from J, the junction kept 5 bases outside the gene matches. The CDR3 region has the DNA TGTGCCACCAGCATAAGACAGGGATCCGGGGAGCTGTTTTTT. As protein: CATSIRQGSGELFF. Drawing the rest from reference TRBV15 and TRBJ2-2, the complete variable domain is DAMVIQNPRYQVTQFGKPVTLSCSQTLNHNVMYWYQQKSSQAPKLLFHYYDKDFNNEADTPDNFQSRRPNTSFCFLDIRSPGLGDTAMYLCATSIRQGSGELFFGEGSRLTVL.

This clonotype was seen more than once but under ten times. The V and J genes are TRBV5-1 and TRBJ2-5; D uncertain. Germline values: CDR1 SGHRS, CDR2 YFSETQ. The CDR3 sequence is 15 residues long. V lost 4 bases and J lost 0, with 13 bases in between. The CDR3 DNA sequence: TGCGCCAGCAGCCCGGGTTGGGCTGACCAAGAGACCCAGTACTTC. Its translation: CASSPGWADQETQYF.

The rearrangement joins TRBV9 to TRBJ2-7; the match to TRBD2 covers 10 bases. This CDR3 is 16 amino acids long. The germline gives CDR1 SGDLS, CDR2 YYNGEE. Germline trimming cut 1 base from V and 0 bases from J; bases unmatched to any gene: 4. The CDR3 reads CASSVRASGGSYEQYF. CDR3 bases: TGTGCCAGCAGCGTAAGGGCTAGCGGGGGCTCCTACGAGCAGTACTTC.

This clonotype was found a few times. This chain uses TRBV15 with TRBJ2-3, with 9 positions matching TRBD1. Germline CDR1 and CDR2: LNHNV and YYDKDF (reference sequence). This CDR3 has 18 residues. The V gene end was trimmed by 3 bases and the J gene end by 3 bases; junction bases not matched to a gene: 13. This CDR3 reads CATSRRGQGEVQTDTQYF. In DNA, the CDR3 is TGTGCCACCAGCAGGCGGGGACAGGGTGAAGTCCAGACAGATACGCAGTATTTT.

The DNA of the CDR3 is TGCGCCAGCAGCCCGGGACTGGATAAGCCCCAGCATTTT. The encoded protein is CASSPGLDKPQHF. The chain couples TRBV5-1 to TRBJ1-5; a weak D match, TRBD1 (5 bases). Between the trimmed V and J ends, which lost 4 bases and 8 bases, there was a span of 13 bases. This CDR3 contains 13 residues. Germline loops: CDR1 SGHRS, CDR2 YFSETQ.

This sequence joins TRBV4-1 and TRBJ2-1; a possible D gene is TRBD2 (6 bases). V lost 0 bases to trimming and J lost 1 base, with 13 bases between them. Germline values: CDR1 MGHRA, CDR2 YSYEKL. The CDR3 has 17 amino acids. The CDR3 region is CASSQDAREISYNEQFF. For the CDR3, the DNA is TGCGCCAGCAGCCAAGATGCCCGGGAGATATCCTACAATGAGCAGTTCTTC.

The rearrangement joins TRBV5-1 to TRBJ1-2, with 9 bases aligning to TRBD1. Looked up from germline, CDR1 is SGHRS and CDR2 is YFSETQ. Trimming removed 4 bases from V and 2 bases from J; junction bases left unmatched: 3. The CDR3 sequence is 14 residues long. The CDR3 sequence is CASSTGTGNYGYTF. DNA of the CDR3: TGCGCCAGCAGCACAGGGACAGGGAACTATGGCTACACCTTC.

This clonotype was counted only a few times. The chain links TRBV29-1 to TRBJ2-5; 11 nucleotides line up with TRBD2. Germline V lookup: CDR1 SQVTM, CDR2 ANQGSEA. J gave up 5 bases and V 7 bases, and 6 bases lay outside the gene matches. The CDR3 is made up of 13 amino acids. The CDR3 bases are TGCAGCGCCCTAATAGCGGGAGGGGAGACCCAGTACTTC. This codes for CSALIAGGETQYF.

This clonotype was observed a handful of times. V usage is TRBV29-1 and J usage is TRBJ2-5; D is possibly TRBD2 (6 bases). This CDR3 has 14 residues. CDR1 and CDR2 from the germline V gene are SQVTM and ANQGSEA. The V end lost 1 base, the J end lost 6 bases, and 15 bases lay between the germline ends. CDR3 nucleotides: TGCAGCGTTGAAGGAGGCGGCGGGGTCAAGACCCAGTACTTC. This codes for CSVEGGGGVKTQYF.

This clonotype was counted a few times. This chain connects TRBV19 to TRBJ2-1, with D perhaps assigned TRBD1 or TRBD2 (5 bases each). The CDR3 consists of 12 residues. Trimming removed 3 bases at V and 9 bases at J, with 9 bases between. Germline loops: CDR1 LNHDA, CDR2 SQIVND (reference sequence). This CDR3 reads CASSMGDGEQFF. The CDR3 DNA reads as TGTGCCAGTAGTATGGGGGACGGTGAGCAGTTCTTC. The entire variable domain, with the rest obtained from reference TRBV19 and TRBJ2-1, is as follows: DGGITQSPKYLFRKEGQNVTLSCEQNLNHDAMYWYRQDPGQGLRLIYYSQIVNDFQKGDIAEGYSVSREKKESFPLTVTSAQKNPTAFYLCASSMGDGEQFFGPGTRLTVL.

This clonotype was seen a handful of times. The V gene is TRBV5-1, the J gene TRBJ2-5; TRBD1 matches at 10 bases. V trimming: 4 bases; J trimming: 3 bases; junction bases outside the gene matches: 3. This CDR3 comprises 14 residues. Germline lookup yields CDR1 SGHRS and CDR2 YFSETQ. The CDR3 loop is CASSGGQGKETQYF. For the CDR3, the DNA is TGCGCCAGCAGCGGGGGACAGGGGAAAGAGACCCAGTACTTC.

This clonotype was recorded a few times. The gene calls are TRBV10-3 and TRBJ2-5; 7 bases map to TRBD2. The CDR3 extends over 15 amino acids. Germline V CDR1 and CDR2: ENHRY, SYGVKD. The J segment lost 5 bases and the V segment lost 4 bases, leaving 10 bases of the junction unmatched. The CDR3 bases are TGTGCCATCAGTGCTAAACTAGCGCTCGGCGAGACCCAGTACTTC. It encodes CAISAKLALGETQYF.

The gene calls are TRBV6-5 and TRBJ2-2, with 9 bases aligning to TRBD2. V shed 4 bases and J 1 base; nucleotides not matched to a gene: 4. Per the germline V gene, CDR1 is MNHEY and CDR2 is SVGAGI. The CDR3 sequence is 16 residues long. In DNA, the CDR3 is TGTGCCAGCAGTTTCCAGACTAGCGGGAACACCGGGGAGCTGTTTTTT. This encodes CASSFQTSGNTGELFF.

This clonotype was seen a few times. The chain combines TRBV11-1 with TRBJ2-1; TRBD2 aligns across 12 bases. J lost 0 bases, V lost 5 bases, and 8 bases had no gene match. The CDR3 is made up of 18 amino acids. Germline V gene sequence: CDR1 SGHAT, CDR2 FQDESV (reference sequence). Here the CDR3 reads CASSTLAGGGPSYNEQFF. DNA of the CDR3: TGTGCCAGCAGCACTCTAGCGGGAGGGGGTCCCTCCTACAATGAGCAGTTCTTC. The complete variable domain, with remaining parts taken from reference TRBV11-1 and TRBJ2-1, reads EAEVAQSPRYKITEKSQAVAFWCDPISGHATLYWYRQILGQGPELLVQFQDESVVDDSQLPKDRFSAERLKGVDSTLKIQPAELGDSAMYLCASSTLAGGGPSYNEQFFGPGTRLTVL.

The chain couples TRBV6-5 to TRBJ2-7, with TRBD2 as a possible D gene (5 bases). The length of the CDR3 is 14 residues. With 4 bases removed from V and 2 bases from J, the gap between germline ends came to 12 bases. The germline gives CDR1 MNHEY, CDR2 SVGAGI. In nucleotides, the CDR3 is TGTGCCAGCAGTTCGCGGGTGGGCACCTACGAGCAGTACGTC. Protein product: CASSSRVGTYEQYV.

Remarks on this clonotype: An end of the junction does not agree with germline; a read error may underlie this. The chain links TRBV3-1 to TRBJ2-1, with 7 positions matching TRBD1. CDR3 size: 13 residues. Germline V gene lookup returns CDR1 LGHDT and CDR2 YNNKEL (reference sequence). DNA for the CDR3: TGTGCCAGCAGCCAATCTAGGCAGGGGGAAGTTCGGTTC. Its protein product is CASSQSRQGEVRF.